In this sample, the clone carrying this T cell receptor (beta chain) turned up many times. The data were taken from a study of neurological immune-mediated disorders. Germline V gene sequence: CDR1 SQVTM, CDR2 ANQGSEA. This CDR3 contains 13 residues. J lost 14 bases, V lost 6 bases, and 14 bases had no gene match. TCRdb analysed the 5' RACE reads with MiXCR anew, one entry per CDR3 protein. The sample comprises tens of thousands of distinct CDR3 sequences, 2.5% to 4% of which are singletons, and 7% rests with the top ten. The TCR was taken from a woman in her 30s with multiple sclerosis. Sequencing was done on a sample of PBMCs. The rearrangement joins TRBV29-1 to TRBJ2-1; 9 bases map to TRBD1. This CDR3 is CSVRGQGASREFF. In DNA, the CDR3 is TGCAGCGTACGGGGACAGGGTGCAAGTCGGGAGTTCTTC.